Shown below are 10 T cell receptor beta chains from a single sample sequenced in a study of blood T cell repertoires in COVID-19 (dated by TCRdb to the early 2020s). Libraries came from the immunoSEQ multiplex PCR assay. What TCRdb holds here is the immuneACCESS table cut down to in-frame rearrangements. Part of the clones is not present; checked against another copy, under half of the missing clones reflect an unresolved V gene, and the others are unexplained. For this sample the table gives about 180,000 clones, of which 65% to 90% were detected only once. Around 8.6% of the sample is taken by the ten largest. Sequenced input: peripheral blood. The source is a man aged 50-59 years with active or convalescent COVID-19.

V usage is TRBV19 and J usage is TRBJ1-6, with TRBD1 identical over 7 bases. This CDR3 comprises 13 residues. Trimming removed 7 bases from V and 9 bases from J; junction bases left unmatched: 6. In germline, CDR1 is LNHDA, CDR2 SQIVND (reference sequence). CDR3 coding DNA: TGTGCCAGTAAATCGAGGGGGCGTTCACCCCTCCACTTT. As protein: CASKSRGRSPLHF.

The chain is built from TRBV28 and TRBJ1-2; TRBD1 matches at 12 bases. The trim removed 6 bases at V and 6 bases at J, leaving 17 bases unmatched. This CDR3 region has 18 residues. Looked up from germline, CDR1 is MDHEN and CDR2 is SYDVKM. The CDR3 sequence: CASRVPYTGTGGVNGYTF. CDR3 nucleotides: TGTGCCAGCAGAGTACCCTACACCGGGACAGGGGGCGTAAATGGCTACACCTTC.

As to this clone: One end of the junction fails to match germline, which may point to a read error. The chain combines TRBV2 with TRBJ1-2; D gene ambiguous. CDR3 length: 11 amino acids. Germline CDR1 SNHLY, CDR2 FYNNEI. The CDR3 region has the DNA TGTGCCAGCAGTGGGGAGACACTAAAACTCTTC. Its protein is CASSGETLKLF.

V usage is TRBV6-1 and J usage is TRBJ1-4; D remains unclear. Trimming took off 1 base at V and 6 bases at J, with 6 bases between the two ends. This CDR3 is 13 amino acids long. Germline CDR1 is MNHNS and CDR2 is SASEGT. This CDR3 reads CASSEVGDEKLFF. The CDR3 DNA sequence: TGTGCCAGCAGTGAAGTCGGGGATGAAAAACTGTTTTTT.

The V and J genes are TRBV5-1 and TRBJ2-7; a weak D match, TRBD1 (5 bases). In germline, CDR1 is SGHRS, CDR2 YFSETQ. With 4 bases removed from V and 6 bases from J, the gap between germline ends came to 17 bases. There are 14 residues in the CDR3. The CDR3 sequence is CASSSSTALVEQYF. CDR3 nucleotides: TGCGCCAGCAGCAGCTCGACAGCATTGGTCGAGCAGTACTTC. Filled out from reference TRBV5-1 and TRBJ2-7, the complete variable domain reads KAGVTQTPRYLIKTRGQQVTLSCSPISGHRSVSWYQQTPGQGLQFLFEYFSETQRNKGNFPGRFSGRQFSNSRSEMNVSTLELGDSALYLCASSSSTALVEQYFGPGTRLTVT.

The chain joins TRBV7-9 to TRBJ2-1, with TRBD1 identical over 9 bases. The germline CDR1 and CDR2 sequences are SEHNR and FQNEAQ (reference sequence). This CDR3 spans 16 amino acids. With V trimmed by 5 bases and J by 8 bases, 13 bases remained unmatched. The CDR3 region has the DNA TGTGCCAGCAGCAGGACCCCGGGACAGGGTGCGGATGAGCAGTTCTTC. Its translation is CASSRTPGQGADEQFF. Supplemented by reference TRBV7-9 and TRBJ2-1, the full variable domain reads DTGVSQNPRHKITKRGQNVTFRCDPISEHNRLYWYRQTLGQGPEFLTYFQNEAQLEKSRLLSDRFSAERPKGSFSTLEIQRTEQGDSAMYLCASSRTPGQGADEQFFGPGTRLTVL.

DNA of the CDR3: TGTGCCAGCAGCCAAGACCCGCAACTTCTCTATGGCTACACCTTC. This codes for CASSQDPQLLYGYTF. This chain joins TRBV3-1 (or the pseudogene TRBV3-2) and TRBJ1-2; D remains unclear. Germline-derived CDR1 and CDR2 are LGHDT and YNNKEL (reference sequence). V lost 0 bases and J lost 4, with 12 bases in between. This CDR3 region has 15 residues.

This clone showed up just a few times. The chain combines TRBV10-2 with TRBJ1-2; tentatively, D is TRBD1 (6 bases). CDR3 length: 14 residues. In germline, CDR1 is WSHSY, CDR2 SAAADI. V was clipped by 3 bases and J by 2 bases, with 10 bases between them. This CDR3 is CASSERDKNYGYTF. CDR3 nucleotides: TGCGCCAGCAGTGAACGGGACAAGAACTATGGCTACACCTTC.

The chain couples TRBV19 to TRBJ1-6; perhaps TRBD1 as D (5 bases). The V gene's germline CDR1 is LNHDA and CDR2 SQIVND (reference sequence). CDR3 length: 15 residues. V was trimmed by 4 bases and J by 7 bases, leaving 14 bases between them. CDR3 region: CASSTTSGQNSPLHF. CDR3 DNA: TGTGCCAGTAGTACTACCTCAGGGCAGAATTCACCCCTCCACTTT.

In this sample, this clone turned up many times. CDR3 nucleotide sequence: TGTGCCAGCAGCCTTACAGGGGTCTCACCCCTCCACTTT. This sequence encodes CASSLTGVSPLHF. This chain links TRBV27 with TRBJ1-6; 7 bases map to TRBD1. In germline, CDR1 is MNHEY, CDR2 SMNVEV (reference sequence). V gave up 6 bases and J gave up 10 bases; unmatched junction bases: 6. The length of the CDR3 is 13 residues.